The sequence of this T cell receptor (beta chain) was determined in a study of OX40 agonist ivuxolimab in advanced cancers. The overall study: Prior therapy, whether anti-PD-1, anti-PD-L1 or anti-CTLA-4, was allowed, and approximately 40% had some.

Sequenced by immunoSEQ multiplex PCR; TCRdb stores in-frame clones only, minus some. This repertoire shows over 100,000 clones, 80% to 95% found once; its top ten account for 0.15% to 0.17%. Overall study findings and caveats: The average count of expanded clones was higher among CD8+ T cells than among CD4+.

The V gene's germline CDR1 is SGHTA and CDR2 FQGNSA. Trimming stripped 0 bases from V and 1 base from J, with 12 bases between. CDR3 length equals 16 residues. Note on this clone: Antigen specificity is unknown.

Exclusion applied to patients with autoimmune disease history or systemic immunosuppression. This specimen consisted of CD4+ or CD8+ T cells sorted from blood, obtained in a trial of the OX40 agonist ivuxolimab. V usage is TRBV7-2 and J usage is TRBJ2-5, with D possibly TRBD2 on 6 matching bases. The clonotype comes from an adult with an advanced solid tumor such as melanoma, head and neck, liver or kidney cancer. The CDR3 DNA reads as TGTGCCAGCAGCTTAGCTGGGGTAGCGGTCCAAGAGACCCAGTACTTC. Translating gives CASSLAGVAVQETQYF.